Listed here are 22 T cell receptor beta chains from one sample, sequenced in a study of graft-versus-host responses after intestinal transplantation. Generated by immunoSEQ multiplex PCR, the TCRdb table keeps only in-frame clones and is missing some. The profile shows about 97,000 clones, 90% to 95% of them singletons. What these receptors recognize is not known. Sequencing used unstimulated CD4+ T cells sorted from spleen or lymph node cells, obtained before transplant. All receptors come from a human donor who was the organ donor for an intestinal transplant.

This chain uses TRBV5-6 with TRBJ2-3; D is undetermined. The CDR3 has 15 amino acids. V dropped 1 base and J dropped 0 bases, with 9 bases sitting between them. Germline V CDR1 and CDR2: SGHDT, YYEEEE. This CDR3 reads CASSLFRRSTDTQYF. The CDR3 DNA follows: TGTGCCAGCAGCTTGTTTCGGCGGAGCACAGATACGCAGTATTTT. Full variable domain (remainder filled in from reference TRBV5-6 and TRBJ2-3): DAGVTQSPTHLIKTRGQQVTLRCSPKSGHDTVSWYQQALGQGPQFIFQYYEEEERQRGNFPDRFSGHQFPNYSSELNVNALLLGDSALYLCASSLFRRSTDTQYFGPGTRLTVL.

The V gene is TRBV28, the J gene TRBJ1-5; tentative D call: TRBD1 (6 bases). The germline V gene has CDR1 MDHEN and CDR2 SYDVKM. Trimming removed 5 bases from V and 7 bases from J, with 18 bases in between. This CDR3 region has 15 residues. The CDR3 loop is CASSKSRGARQPQHF. The CDR3 bases are TGTGCCAGCAGTAAAAGTCGGGGGGCTAGACAGCCCCAGCATTTT.

This chain links TRBV19 with TRBJ2-2, with D perhaps matching TRBD2 (6 bases). The CDR3 extends over 16 amino acids. Trimming stripped 7 bases from V and 2 bases from J, with 17 bases between. Germline V gene sequence: CDR1 LNHDA, CDR2 SQIVND (reference sequence). CDR3 residues: CASIRRGPTNTGELFF. As DNA, the CDR3 is TGTGCCAGTATTCGGAGGGGCCCGACAAACACCGGGGAGCTGTTTTTT.

The V and J genes are TRBV5-1 and TRBJ2-3, with a weak D call TRBD2 (7 bases). V was pared by 7 bases and J by 4 bases, with 19 bases between. The CDR3 runs to 15 residues. Germline V gives CDR1 SGHRS, CDR2 YFSETQ. CDR3 nucleotide sequence: TGCGCCAGCCGCGTAGGGGGGGGGATCGCAGATACGCAGTATTTT. It translates to CASRVGGGIADTQYF.

The V and J genes are TRBV7-3 and TRBJ1-6; D remains ambiguous. This CDR3 has 15 amino acids. Trimming took off 3 bases at V and 6 bases at J, with 12 bases between the two ends. CDR1 is SGHTA and CDR2 is FQGTGA in the germline V gene. CDR3 nucleotide sequence: TGTGCCAGCAGCTTGGTAGCCAGACCTAATTCACCCCTCCACTTT. This translates into CASSLVARPNSPLHF.

This clone showed up just once. This chain connects TRBV19 to TRBJ1-2, with no clear D. Trimming took off 5 bases at V and 7 bases at J, with 8 bases between the two ends. Looked up from germline, CDR1 is LNHDA and CDR2 is SQIVND (reference sequence). There are 11 residues in the CDR3. The CDR3 protein is CASSVWAGYTF. The CDR3 DNA follows: TGTGCCAGTAGTGTCTGGGCTGGCTACACCTTC. Full variable domain (rest looked up from reference TRBV19 and TRBJ1-2): DGGITQSPKYLFRKEGQNVTLSCEQNLNHDAMYWYRQDPGQGLRLIYYSQIVNDFQKGDIAEGYSVSREKKESFPLTVTSAQKNPTAFYLCASSVWAGYTFGSGTRLTVV.

The chain is built from TRBV27 and TRBJ2-1; 8 bases are a match to TRBD2. The J segment lost 2 bases and the V segment lost 3 bases, leaving 3 bases of the junction unmatched. Germline V gene data show CDR1 as MNHEY and CDR2 as SMNVEV (reference sequence). The CDR3 length is 15 residues. The CDR3, as DNA: TGTGCCAGCAGTTTCGGCGGGGGGACCTACAATGAGCAGTTCTTC. Its translation: CASSFGGGTYNEQFF.

The CDR3 bases are TGTGCCAGCAGTGAATTCAGGATAGCCAAAAACATTCAGTACTTC. This sequence encodes CASSEFRIAKNIQYF. The chain recombines TRBV6-1 with TRBJ2-4; no definite D call. The V and J ends lost 2 bases and 0 bases respectively, with 8 bases between them. CDR1 MNHNS and CDR2 SASEGT come from the germline V gene. This CDR3 contains 15 residues.

This clone was seen only once. In nucleotides, the CDR3 is TGTGCCAGCAGTCTGGGGGGGAACACTGAAGCTTTCTTT. Protein sequence: CASSLGGNTEAFF. The chain uses TRBV4-2 and TRBJ1-1, with a weak D call TRBD1 (5 bases). The CDR3 sequence is 13 residues long. CDR1 is LGHNA, CDR2 YNFKEQ, per germline. The V gene lost 6 bases and the J gene lost 1 base, with 9 bases spanning the gap.

Of note for this clone: The same CDR3 is also encoded by other DNA sequences in this sample. V is TRBV27 and J is TRBJ1-6; a possible D gene is TRBD1 (5 bases). The CDR3 has 12 residues. Trimming pared 3 bases from V and 9 bases from J, leaving 6 bases between. Germline V gene lookup returns CDR1 MNHEY and CDR2 SMNVEV (reference sequence). The CDR3 here is CASSFRGSPLHF. CDR3 coding DNA: TGTGCCAGCAGTTTTAGGGGTTCACCCCTCCACTTT.

This rearrangement joins TRBV9 to TRBJ2-3; TRBD2 is a possible D gene (6 bases). Deletions cut 1 base from V and 0 bases from J, with 21 bases between. The V gene's germline CDR1 is SGDLS and CDR2 YYNGEE. CDR3 length: 19 residues. CDR3 nucleotide sequence: TGTGCCAGCAGCGTAACGAGTTTGGGGTTAGCGGCTAGCACAGATACGCAGTATTTT. Amino acids: CASSVTSLGLAASTDTQYF.

This rearrangement joins TRBV19 to TRBJ2-2; 9 bases line up with TRBD1. CDR1 is LNHDA, CDR2 SQIVND, per germline (reference sequence). Trimming cost V 6 bases and J 5 bases; bases outside gene matches: 13. The CDR3 runs 17 residues. In DNA form, the CDR3 reads TGTGCCAGTAGCGGGGGCCCGGGACAGGGCTATACCGGGGAGCTGTTTTTT. Translating gives CASSGGPGQGYTGELFF.

V usage is TRBV6-1 and J usage is TRBJ1-5; TRBD1 aligns across 8 bases. This CDR3 spans 14 amino acids. The germline V gene has CDR1 MNHNS and CDR2 SASEGT. V shed 6 bases and J 3 bases; nucleotides not matched to a gene: 4. CDR3 coding DNA: TGTGCCAGCAGACGGGACAGGACCAATCAGCCCCAGCATTTT. Encoded protein: CASRRDRTNQPQHF.

The V gene is TRBV4-1, the J gene TRBJ2-1; 9 positions match TRBD2. V was clipped by 6 bases and J by 2 bases; unmatched bases: 8. This CDR3 is 16 amino acids long. The germline gives CDR1 MGHRA, CDR2 YSYEKL. The CDR3 here is CASRKVSGGPYNEQFF. The CDR3 coding sequence is TGCGCCAGCAGGAAAGTTAGCGGGGGTCCCTACAATGAGCAGTTCTTC.

Only one count was recorded for this clone. This chain joins TRBV27 and TRBJ1-6; the match to TRBD1 covers 9 bases. The V gene end was trimmed by 8 bases and the J gene end by 5 bases; junction bases not matched to a gene: 4. This CDR3 is 14 amino acids long. The V gene's germline CDR1 is MNHEY and CDR2 SMNVEV (reference sequence). CDR3 amino acids: CASGRDRDNSPLHF. CDR3 coding DNA: TGTGCCAGCGGCCGGGACAGGGATAATTCACCCCTCCACTTT.

This sequence joins TRBV4-2 and TRBJ2-3, with TRBD2 matching 12 bases. Germline-derived CDR1 and CDR2 are LGHNA and YNFKEQ. V shed 5 bases and J 5 bases; nucleotides not matched to a gene: 8. The CDR3 sequence is 16 residues long. The CDR3 sequence is CASSDRLAGDRDTQYF. The CDR3 nucleotides read TGTGCCAGCAGCGATAGACTAGCGGGGGACAGAGATACGCAGTATTTT.

The DNA of the CDR3 is TGTGCCAGCAGCGAAGCAGCGGGGGCCTTCACAGATACGCAGTATTTT. It yields the protein CASSEAAGAFTDTQYF. The gene calls are TRBV9 and TRBJ2-3; 8 bases agree with TRBD2. Germline CDR1 and CDR2: SGDLS and YYNGEE. Losses at the gene ends were 3 bases for V and 2 bases for J; bases not matched to a gene: 8. The CDR3 is made up of 16 amino acids.

This rearrangement joins TRBV28 to TRBJ2-4, with D possibly matching TRBD1 (5 bases). Germline CDR1 and CDR2: MDHEN and SYDVKM. The CDR3 extends over 13 amino acids. Trimming stripped 6 bases from V and 15 bases from J, with 21 bases between. CDR3 coding DNA: TGTGCCAGCAGAAAGGGGCCCTTAGGAAGGGGGTACTTC. It codes for CASRKGPLGRGYF.

The chain uses TRBV4-2 and TRBJ2-3, with 7 positions matching TRBD2. CDR1 and CDR2 (germline): LGHNA, YNFKEQ. There are 17 residues in the CDR3. With V trimmed by 0 bases and J by 4 bases, 10 bases remained unmatched. The CDR3 coding sequence is TGTGCCAGCAGCCAAGACACCGGACTAGGAGGAGCAGATACGCAGTATTTT. This translates into CASSQDTGLGGADTQYF.

CDR3 loop: CASSARRGGVTQYF. CDR3 in DNA: TGTGCCAGCAGCGCCCGGCGCGGGGGGGTCACCCAGTACTTC. V is TRBV11-1 and J is TRBJ2-5, with 9 bases aligning to TRBD2. From germline, CDR1 is SGHAT and CDR2 FQDESV (reference sequence). This CDR3 contains 14 residues. Unmatched junction bases numbered 9, after V lost 5 bases and J lost 8 bases.

The rearrangement uses TRBV9 and TRBJ2-1, with 9 nucleotides matching TRBD2. V shed 0 bases and J 9 bases; nucleotides not matched to a gene: 10. Germline V CDR1 and CDR2: SGDLS, YYNGEE. This CDR3 contains 16 residues. For the CDR3, the DNA is TGTGCCAGCAGCGTAGTGGGGACTAGCTCGATTGGTGAGCAGTTCTTC. Translating gives CASSVVGTSSIGEQFF.

There are a few counts of this clone. CDR3 DNA sequence: TGTGCCAGCAGCGTTGGGCCAGGGAGGGGAAACACCATATATTTT. This sequence encodes CASSVGPGRGNTIYF. The chain recombines TRBV5-4 with TRBJ1-3; possibly TRBD1 for D (5 bases). This CDR3 is built from 15 residues. Looked up from germline, CDR1 is SGHNT and CDR2 is YYREEE (reference sequence). V was clipped by 4 bases and J by 4 bases, with 15 bases between them.